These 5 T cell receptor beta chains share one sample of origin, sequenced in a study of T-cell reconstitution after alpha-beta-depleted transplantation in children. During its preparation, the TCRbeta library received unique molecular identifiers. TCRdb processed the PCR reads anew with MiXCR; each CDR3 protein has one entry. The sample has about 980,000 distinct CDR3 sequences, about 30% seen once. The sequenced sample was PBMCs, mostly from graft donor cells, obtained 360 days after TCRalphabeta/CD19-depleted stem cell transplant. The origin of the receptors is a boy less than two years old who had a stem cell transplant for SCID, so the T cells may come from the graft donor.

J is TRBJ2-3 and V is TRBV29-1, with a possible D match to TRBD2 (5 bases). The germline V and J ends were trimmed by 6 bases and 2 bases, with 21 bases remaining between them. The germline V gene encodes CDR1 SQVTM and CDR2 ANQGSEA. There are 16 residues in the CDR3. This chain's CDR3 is CSVDSPGVGFTDTQYF. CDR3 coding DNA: TGCAGCGTGGATTCCCCCGGGGTCGGTTTCACAGATACGCAGTATTTT.

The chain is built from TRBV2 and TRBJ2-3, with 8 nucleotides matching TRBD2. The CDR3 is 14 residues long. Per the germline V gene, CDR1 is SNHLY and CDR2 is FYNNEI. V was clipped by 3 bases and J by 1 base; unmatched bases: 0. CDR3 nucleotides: TGTGCCAGCAGTGAGACTAGCGGCACAGATACGCAGTATTTT. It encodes CASSETSGTDTQYF.

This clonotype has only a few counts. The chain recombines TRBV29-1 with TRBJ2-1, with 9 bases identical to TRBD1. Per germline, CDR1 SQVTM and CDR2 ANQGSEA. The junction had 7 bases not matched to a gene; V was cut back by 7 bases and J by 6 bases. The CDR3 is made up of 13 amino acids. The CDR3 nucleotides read TGCAGCGCCCGGGACAGGGTTTCCAATGAGCAGTTCTTC. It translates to CSARDRVSNEQFF.

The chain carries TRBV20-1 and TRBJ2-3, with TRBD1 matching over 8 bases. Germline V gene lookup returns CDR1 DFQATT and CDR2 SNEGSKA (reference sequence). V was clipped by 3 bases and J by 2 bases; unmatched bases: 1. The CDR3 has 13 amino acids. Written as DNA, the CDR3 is TGCAGTGCTAGGGACAGGGCCACAGATACGCAGTATTTT. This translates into CSARDRATDTQYF.

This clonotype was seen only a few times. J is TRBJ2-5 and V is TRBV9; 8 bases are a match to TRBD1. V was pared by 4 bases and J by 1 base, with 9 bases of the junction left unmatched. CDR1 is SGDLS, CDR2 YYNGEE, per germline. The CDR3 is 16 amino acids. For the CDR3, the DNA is TGTGCCAGCAGCCCCCGGACAGGGAGGATCCAAGAGACCCAGTACTTC. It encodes CASSPRTGRIQETQYF.